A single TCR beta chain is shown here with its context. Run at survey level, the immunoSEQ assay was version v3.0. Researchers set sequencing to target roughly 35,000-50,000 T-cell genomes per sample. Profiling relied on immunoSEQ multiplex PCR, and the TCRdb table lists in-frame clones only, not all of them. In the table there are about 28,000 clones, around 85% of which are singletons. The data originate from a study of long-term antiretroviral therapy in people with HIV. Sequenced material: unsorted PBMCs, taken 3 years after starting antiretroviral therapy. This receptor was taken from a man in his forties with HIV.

As DNA, the CDR3 is TGTGCCACCAGCAGAGACCGTAACTATGGCTACACCTTC. It yields the protein CATSRDRNYGYTF. This chain uses TRBV15 with TRBJ1-2; D gene ambiguous. Trimming took 0 bases from V and 1 from J, leaving 3 bases between them. CDR1 and CDR2 from the germline V gene are LNHNV and YYDKDF (reference sequence). The CDR3 totals 13 residues.